The 9 T cell receptor beta chains reported below all come from one sample, sequenced in a study of blood T cell repertoires in COVID-19 (TCRdb year 2020). Libraries were built with the immunoSEQ multiplex PCR assay. This immuneACCESS table, as held by TCRdb, lists in-frame sequences with V and J called but not all clones. Of the missing ones, under half trace to an unresolved V gene in checked studies; the others have no known cause. In all, the sample holds roughly 86,000 clones, and around 87% of those were seen once. 4.5% to 5.5% of the sample is held by the ten biggest clonotypes. Material for sequencing was peripheral blood. Receptors were obtained from a man between 35 and 55 years old with acute or convalescent COVID-19.

V gene TRBV5-1 combines with J gene TRBJ2-5, with 8 bases identical to TRBD2. Trimming cost V 0 bases and J 6 bases; bases outside gene matches: 10. Germline CDR1 reads SGHRS; CDR2 reads YFSETQ. The CDR3 contains 16 residues. The CDR3 bases are TGCGCCAGCAGCTTGGTACCAGCGGGAGAGTCAAAGACCCAGTACTTC. Translating gives CASSLVPAGESKTQYF.

The chain carries TRBV5-4 and TRBJ2-5; D gene uncertain. Trimming cost V 4 bases and J 2 bases, with 12 bases left between them. The length of the CDR3 is 14 residues. From germline, CDR1 is SGHNT and CDR2 YYREEE (reference sequence). The chain's CDR3 is CASSAASKQETQYF. The CDR3 coding sequence is TGTGCCAGCAGCGCGGCATCGAAACAAGAGACCCAGTACTTC.

This clone appeared a few times. The chain carries TRBV19 and TRBJ2-3, with D perhaps matching TRBD1 (6 bases). The ends were cut back, 3 bases at V and 3 bases at J, with 13 bases in the middle. CDR1 and CDR2 (germline): LNHDA, SQIVND (reference sequence). CDR3 length equals 15 residues. CDR3 region: CASSILGQRTDTQYF. CDR3 bases: TGTGCCAGTAGTATCTTGGGACAACGGACAGATACGCAGTATTTT.

The chain joins TRBV5-1 to TRBJ2-1; 7 nucleotides line up with TRBD2. Germline lookup yields CDR1 SGHRS and CDR2 YFSETQ. This CDR3 has 15 amino acids. V shed 6 bases and J 3 bases; nucleotides not matched to a gene: 9. CDR3 DNA sequence: TGCGCCAGCACCCTGGGGAGGGCGAGCTACAATGAGCAGTTCTTC. It yields the protein CASTLGRASYNEQFF.

This clone has a handful of counts. The V call is TRBV7-9, the J call TRBJ1-2; the D is unclear. The CDR3 is 13 residues long. The germline V and J ends were trimmed by 1 base and 2 bases, with 5 bases remaining between them. Germline values: CDR1 SEHNR, CDR2 FQNEAQ (reference sequence). The CDR3 loop reads CASSLGRNYGYTF. The CDR3 DNA is TGTGCCAGCAGCTTAGGCAGGAACTATGGCTACACCTTC.

The CDR3 region is CASSTHRAQETQYF. The CDR3 nucleotides are TGTGCCAGCAGCACGCACAGGGCCCAAGAGACCCAGTACTTC. This sequence joins TRBV11-2 and TRBJ2-5; perhaps TRBD1 as D (6 bases). Between the trimmed V and J ends, which lost 5 bases and 1 base, there was a span of 11 bases. The CDR3 is 14 amino acids. Germline V gene data show CDR1 as SGHAT and CDR2 as FQNNGV.

The chain is built from TRBV18 and TRBJ1-6; 7 bases line up with TRBD1. From germline, CDR1 is KGHSH and CDR2 LQKENI. This CDR3 has 15 residues. J gave up 5 bases and V 5 bases, and 6 bases lay outside the gene matches. The CDR3 DNA reads TGTGCCAGCTCAAAAGGGACAGCAAATAATTCACCCCTCCACTTT. Amino acid sequence: CASSKGTANNSPLHF. Supplemented by reference TRBV18 and TRBJ1-6, the full variable domain reads NAGVMQNPRHLVRRRGQEARLRCSPMKGHSHVYWYRQLPEEGLKFMVYLQKENIIDESGMPKERFSAEFPKEGPSILRIQQVVRGDSAAYFCASSKGTANNSPLHFGNGTRLTVT.

This clone was recorded once. The chain has TRBV19 and TRBJ1-6; D is unresolved. This CDR3 has 12 amino acids. V lost 10 bases and J lost 8, with 12 bases in between. Looked up from germline, CDR1 is LNHDA and CDR2 is SQIVND (reference sequence). The CDR3 nucleotides read TGTGCCACCAACAGCCTCCATTCACCCCTCCACTTT. Its translation: CATNSLHSPLHF.

The V and J genes are TRBV19 and TRBJ2-2, with TRBD2 as a possible D gene (6 bases). V dropped 6 bases and J dropped 3 bases, with 14 bases sitting between them. CDR1 LNHDA and CDR2 SQIVND come from the germline V gene (reference sequence). The CDR3 is made up of 15 amino acids. The CDR3 DNA follows: TGTGCCAGTAGATCGTCGGAGGGCCACACCGGGGAGCTGTTTTTT. As protein: CASRSSEGHTGELFF.